This T cell receptor (beta chain) stems from a study of blood T cell repertoires in COVID-19. Study-level background: Samples of COVID-19 (acute and convalescent) were obtained from the United States, Italy and Spain.

As processed by the authors: Estimated nucleated cell counts came from reference gene primer amplification. The table came from immunoSEQ multiplex PCR; TCRdb's copy has only in-frame clones and leaves some out. For V, J and clone size, that table is used; D and trimming come from the DNA. The repertoire consists of about 120,000 clones, with over 70% occurring once and the leading ten covering approximately 2.4%. This clone has a handful of counts. The TCR was taken from a man aged 65-85 years with acute or convalescent COVID-19. Sample: peripheral blood.

DNA for the CDR3: TGCAGCGTTTCGGTCGCCTTTAACTATGGCTACACCTTC. Protein: CSVSVAFNYGYTF. The chain couples TRBV29-1 to TRBJ1-2; D unresolved. V was trimmed by 5 bases and J by 1 base, leaving 11 bases between them. The CDR3 consists of 13 residues. Germline CDR1 SQVTM, CDR2 ANQGSEA.